This T cell receptor (beta chain) was observed in a study of cytotoxic CD8 clonotypes in ibrutinib-treated CLL. Background on the study: Among the patients, more than ten presented as relapsed/refractory and roughly 14 as treatment-naive; around 17 showed unmutated IGHV. Responses: about 25 partial, 2 complete; after median 68 months, about 15 stayed remitted, approximately twelve progressed.

Repertoires were generated with immunoSEQ multiplex PCR, while TCRdb's copy carries only in-frame clones and drops some. The data contain approximately 48,000 clones, around half of them singletons. The ends were cut back, 2 bases at V and 9 bases at J, with 7 bases in the middle. The CDR3 consists of 10 residues. The germline V gene encodes CDR1 DFQATT and CDR2 SNEGSKA (reference sequence). Overall study results and limits: For progressing versus sustained-remission patients, sampling times were not the same. Increased clonality at ibrutinib response gave way to a return toward baseline at progression.

Points on this clone: What it binds is unknown.

Material: PBMCs, obtained after 12 months of ibrutinib treatment. The sequence derives from a human donor with chronic lymphocytic leukemia. The chain has TRBV20-1 and TRBJ2-5; D unclear. CDR3 amino acids: CSARQVSQYF. The CDR3 region has the DNA TGCAGTGCTAGACAGGTTTCCCAGTACTTC.